A single T cell receptor (beta chain) is shown here with its context. Its cognate antigen has yet to be identified. Nothing much larger sits one base from this clone, and base qualities are not available. TCRbeta CDR3 regions were amplified from genomic DNA using the immunoSEQ Assay, a bias-controlled multiplex PCR. The original methods were these. Nucleated cell counts per sample were estimated from amplification of reference gene primers within the assay. Sequence reads were collapsed and filtered to measure the absolute abundance of every unique TCRbeta CDR3 rearrangement. For each sample, productive Simpson clonality was calculated by taking the square root of Simpson's diversity index across productive rearrangements. Imported from immuneACCESS, the table was reduced by TCRdb to in-frame sequences with V and J called. These copies leave out some clones; in studies compared against another copy, an unresolved V gene accounts for under half, and the cause of the remainder is not known. The V and J calls and clone size were taken over from that table, and D and trimming were inferred from the DNA. Recorded for this sample are approximately 170,000 clones; around 78% of them occurred a single time. The biggest ten clones account for around 4.8% of the sample.

The data stem from a study of blood T cell repertoires in COVID-19 (dated by TCRdb to the early 2020s). Context from the whole study: The collaborator samples originated in the United States, Italy and Spain and spanned the acute and convalescent phases of COVID-19. The material from the prospective study consisted of cDNA or gDNA derived from T cells, B-cell-depleted T cells, or PBMCs. Deeply sampled blood TCRbeta repertoires from subjects exposed to, actively infected with, or recovered from COVID-19 were included in the dataset. The repertoires were released in a freely available public database intended as a resource for research on the immune response to SARS-CoV-2. The samples were drawn from the first 160 participants of the ongoing ImmuneRACE study and from 1,254 subjects provided by 6 global collaborators. Sample metadata almost always included a de-identified subject ID, COVID-19 status, age in years and sex. HLA class I and class II types, where available, came from metadata supplied by the sample provider rather than from assay-based typing.

The paper's findings and limits, for the study overall: How much clinical and demographic metadata was included differed by source and by participant, and the metadata was provided uncurated.

Taken from cysteine to phenylalanine, the CDR3 has 15 residues. Here the CDR3 DNA is all that survives: 45 bases in frame from base 1. Reading the germline V gene gives CDR1 MDHEN and CDR2 SYDVKM. Trimming takes 6 bases from V and 7 bases from J, and the germline ends sit 21 bases apart. Participants in the prospective study were enrolled through a virtual design, were aged about 18 to 100 years, and lived in roughly 24 United States geographic areas. To assign participants to cohorts, the prospective study relied on clinical history that participants themselves reported in a screening survey and a study questionnaire. ImmuneRACE Cohort 3 recovered participants were defined by two consecutive negative NP/OP PCR tests, healthcare professional clearance, or symptom resolution. In the prospective study, whole blood, serum and a nasopharyngeal or oropharyngeal swab were collected from each participant by mobile phlebotomists. Over a roughly two-month period, participants in the prospective study had the option of providing additional blood draws and questionnaires. Prospective study blood samples were shipped either frozen or at room temperature before DNA extraction.

Sequenced material: PBMCs or T cells enriched from blood (not recorded which). The chain is made from TRBV28 and TRBJ1-2, and possibly TRBD1, on 5 matching bases. The sequence was obtained from a woman aged 50 to 60 who had recovered from COVID-19. The CDR3 sequence is CASRYDRVGAGGYTF. The DNA sequence is TGTGCCAGCAGGTACGACCGGGTAGGGGCTGGTGGCTACACCTTC.